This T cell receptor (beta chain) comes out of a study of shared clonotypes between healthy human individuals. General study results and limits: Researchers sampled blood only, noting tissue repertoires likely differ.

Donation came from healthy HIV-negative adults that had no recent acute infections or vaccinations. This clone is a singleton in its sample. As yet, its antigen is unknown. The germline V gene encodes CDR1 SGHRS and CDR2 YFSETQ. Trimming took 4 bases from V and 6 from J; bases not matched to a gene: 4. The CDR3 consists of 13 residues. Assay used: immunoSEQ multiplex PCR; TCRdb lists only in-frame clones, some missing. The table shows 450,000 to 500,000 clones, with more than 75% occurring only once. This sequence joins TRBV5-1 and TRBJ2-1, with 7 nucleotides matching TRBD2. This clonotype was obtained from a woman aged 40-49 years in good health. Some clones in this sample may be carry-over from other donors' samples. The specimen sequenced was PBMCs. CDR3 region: CASSPGTTNEQFF. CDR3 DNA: TGCGCCAGCAGCCCAGGGACTACCAATGAGCAGTTCTTC.